Following are 15 T cell receptor beta chains from one sample sequenced in a study of T cell responses to AZD1222 COVID-19 vaccine. Assay used: immunoSEQ multiplex PCR; TCRdb lists only in-frame clones, some missing. The sample includes over 100,000 clones, around 87% seen only once; the top ten take approximately 5.5%. This sample comprised peripheral blood, obtained on day 0 of AZD1222 vaccination. These TCRs come from an adult in good health.

J is TRBJ2-7 and V is TRBV20-1, with TRBD2 matching over 9 bases. CDR1 and CDR2 (germline): DFQATT, SNEGSKA (reference sequence). V shed 3 bases and J 7 bases; nucleotides not matched to a gene: 13. The CDR3 extends over 15 amino acids. The DNA for the CDR3 is TGCAGTGCTAGTGATAGCGGGAGATCCGCGAGGGAGCAGTACTTC. Protein sequence: CSASDSGRSAREQYF.

The chain joins TRBV30 to TRBJ1-2; the D is unclear. Trimming shortened V by 2 bases and J by 4 bases, and 11 bases separated the two germline ends. Germline V CDR1 and CDR2: GTSNPN, SVGIG (reference sequence). The CDR3 is made up of 13 amino acids. The CDR3 DNA reads TGTGCCTGGAGTATCGGGCCCGGCTATGGCTACACCTTC. The encoded protein is CAWSIGPGYGYTF.

The chain couples TRBV30 to TRBJ1-2; the D is unclear. The CDR3 is made up of 13 amino acids. Trimming stripped 4 bases from V and 3 bases from J, with 12 bases between. The germline CDR1 and CDR2 sequences are GTSNPN and SVGIG (reference sequence). CDR3 protein: CAWTPQAHYGYTF. CDR3 DNA sequence: TGTGCCTGGACCCCGCAAGCGCACTATGGCTACACCTTC.

The chain couples TRBV5-1 to TRBJ1-5; 9 bases agree with TRBD1. Trimming cost V 5 bases and J 3 bases; bases outside gene matches: 15. Germline V gives CDR1 SGHRS, CDR2 YFSETQ. The CDR3 contains 18 residues. DNA for the CDR3: TGCGCCAGCAGTCGGGCCCTCCGGGGACAGGGCCCCAATCAGCCCCAGCATTTT. Translated, it gives CASSRALRGQGPNQPQHF.

V gene TRBV6-5 combines with J gene TRBJ2-3; 7 bases agree with TRBD2. CDR3 length equals 15 residues. CDR1 is MNHEY and CDR2 is SVGAGI in the germline V gene. V gave up 1 base and J gave up 11 bases; unmatched junction bases: 12. The CDR3 nucleotides read TGTGCCAGCAGTTACTTGACAGCTCCTCGGGGGGTGCAGTATTTT. Protein: CASSYLTAPRGVQYF.

Turning to this clone: Other nucleotide sequences in the sample specify the same CDR3. This chain connects TRBV5-1 to TRBJ1-5; D gene unclear. Trimming cost V 0 bases and J 4 bases, with 5 bases left between them. The length of the CDR3 is 13 residues. Germline V gene sequence: CDR1 SGHRS, CDR2 YFSETQ. CDR3 DNA: TGCGCCAGCAGCTTGGATCTAAATCAGCCCCAGCATTTT. This translates into CASSLDLNQPQHF.

This clone appeared a few times. The chain joins TRBV2 to TRBJ2-1, with D perhaps TRBD2 (5 bases). Trimming left V 6 bases short and J 7 bases short, with 10 bases between. There are 12 residues in the CDR3. Germline assignment: CDR1 SNHLY and CDR2 FYNNEI. The CDR3 nucleotides are TGTGCCAGCAGAGCTGAGGGTAATGAGCAGTTCTTC. It encodes CASRAEGNEQFF.

This sequence joins TRBV30 and TRBJ1-2; 7 bases are a match to TRBD1. J gave up 5 bases and V 3 bases, and 9 bases lay outside the gene matches. Germline lookup yields CDR1 GTSNPN and CDR2 SVGIG (reference sequence). The CDR3 runs 14 residues. CDR3 DNA: TGTGCCTGGAGGAAGTCAGGGGGGTTTTATGGCTACACCTTC. It encodes CAWRKSGGFYGYTF.

The rearrangement joins TRBV10-3 to TRBJ2-7, with 10 bases matching TRBD1. V was pared by 11 bases and J by 3 bases, with 4 bases of the junction left unmatched. The germline V gene encodes CDR1 ENHRY and CDR2 SYGVKD. The CDR3 spans 12 residues. This chain's CDR3 is CAGGTGDYEQYF. The CDR3 coding sequence is TGTGCCGGAGGGACAGGGGACTACGAGCAGTACTTC.

V is TRBV5-6 and J is TRBJ2-7, with D perhaps TRBD1 (6 bases). V lost 4 bases to trimming and J lost 6 bases, with 14 bases between them. The CDR3 consists of 13 residues. Germline values: CDR1 SGHDT, CDR2 YYEEEE. Here the CDR3 reads CASSDRWTAEQYF. CDR3 DNA sequence: TGTGCCAGCAGCGATCGCTGGACAGCCGAGCAGTACTTC.

The chain couples TRBV5-4 to TRBJ2-1, with D perhaps TRBD2 (6 bases). Per the germline V gene, CDR1 is SGHNT and CDR2 is YYREEE (reference sequence). CDR3 length: 11 amino acids. V was cut by 9 bases and J by 16 bases, with 20 bases left in between. The CDR3 is CATFNRLELFF. The CDR3 bases are TGTGCCACCTTCAACCGACTAGAGCTCTTCTTC.

This clone was detected once. The rearrangement uses TRBV5-1 and TRBJ2-7, with 8 bases identical to TRBD2. The trim removed 8 bases at V and 5 bases at J, leaving 15 bases unmatched. Germline loops: CDR1 SGHRS, CDR2 YFSETQ. This CDR3 contains 15 residues. The CDR3 loop is CASTNAPGRVDEQYF. The CDR3 DNA sequence: TGCGCCAGTACTAACGCCCCCGGGAGGGTAGACGAGCAGTACTTC.

This clone appeared a single time. The V gene is TRBV19, the J gene TRBJ1-4; D unresolved. Trimming left V 5 bases short and J 5 bases short, with 12 bases between. The germline CDR1 and CDR2 sequences are LNHDA and SQIVND (reference sequence). This CDR3 has 14 residues. CDR3 region: CASSPRRKNEKLFF. The CDR3 bases are TGTGCCAGTAGTCCAAGACGGAAGAATGAAAAACTGTTTTTT.

This sequence joins TRBV30 and TRBJ2-7; D remains unclear. The V gene's germline CDR1 is GTSNPN and CDR2 SVGIG (reference sequence). The CDR3 sequence is 13 residues long. Deletions cut 0 bases from V and 4 bases from J, with 10 bases between. The CDR3 loop is CAWSVGRLYEQYF. The CDR3 DNA is TGTGCCTGGAGTGTTGGACGGTTATACGAGCAGTACTTC.

The chain is built from TRBV6-6 and TRBJ1-6; tentative D call: TRBD1 (6 bases). Germline V lookup: CDR1 MNHNY, CDR2 SVGAGI (reference sequence). The CDR3 is 14 residues long. The V end was cut by 6 bases, the J end by 6 bases, with 12 bases between. The CDR3 loop is CASRPGTPNSPLHF. The CDR3 bases are TGTGCCAGCAGACCCGGGACACCTAATTCACCCCTCCACTTT.